The 21 T cell receptor beta chains below all came from one sample that was sequenced in a study of blood T cells in healthy people across ages. Primers used in a second PCR of about 6 to 11 cycles were a sample-barcoded 5' primer and a J-beta primer mix. TCRdb called the 5' RACE reads again in MiXCR, with one record for every CDR3 protein. The profile shows hundreds of thousands of distinct CDR3 sequences, approximately 29% of them singletons. Sequencing was performed on blood. The receptor source for this set is a woman at least 80 years old in good health.

This clonotype was counted at least ten times. The chain couples TRBV6-1 to TRBJ2-5, with 11 bases matching TRBD1. CDR1 is MNHNS, CDR2 SASEGT, per germline. J lost 5 bases, V lost 6 bases, and 5 bases had no gene match. The CDR3 is 14 residues long. The CDR3 here is CASSGGTGGETQYF. DNA for the CDR3: TGTGCCAGCAGCGGCGGGACAGGGGGGGAGACCCAGTACTTC.

With regard to this clonotype: A much more abundant neighbour one base away suggests this may be a read error. The chain has TRBV12-3 or TRBV12-4 and TRBJ2-1; TRBD2 aligns across 10 bases. This CDR3 is built from 14 residues. V dropped 6 bases and J dropped 8; count of bases not matched to a gene: 7. The CDR3 reads CASRLLAGVDEQFF. CDR3 coding DNA: TGTGCCAGCAGGCTTCTAGCGGGGGTTGATGAGCAGTTCTTC.

Many counts were recorded for this clonotype. The rearrangement links TRBV7-2 to TRBJ2-1; TRBD2 aligns across 10 bases. J was trimmed by 6 bases and V by 4 bases; bases with no gene match: 9. The germline V gene encodes CDR1 SGHTA and CDR2 FQGNSA. The CDR3 length is 16 residues. This CDR3 reads CASSSHIAGGSNEQFF. The CDR3 region has the DNA TGTGCCAGCAGCTCCCATATAGCGGGGGGTTCCAATGAGCAGTTCTTC.

This clonotype came up a few times. Being one base from a much bigger clone, this may be a read error. The chain has TRBV5-1 and TRBJ1-2; 9 bases agree with TRBD1. V trimming: 3 bases; J trimming: 10 bases; junction bases outside the gene matches: 19. CDR3 length equals 17 residues. CDR1 and CDR2 (germline): SGHRS, YFSETQ. The CDR3 loop is CASSSNPTGGGREDYTF. The CDR3 DNA reads TGCGCCAGCAGCTCCAACCCCACAGGGGGCGGAAGAGAGGACTACACCTTC.

The chain has TRBV5-1 and TRBJ1-1; possibly TRBD1 for D (5 bases). The germline gives CDR1 SGHRS, CDR2 YFSETQ. The CDR3 contains 14 residues. V was cut by 4 bases and J by 2 bases, with 12 bases left in between. As DNA, the CDR3 is TGCGCCAGCAGCGACAGATCGGGAAACACTGAAGCTTTCTTT. Translating gives CASSDRSGNTEAFF.

Note on this clonotype: A read error is possible here, since a much larger clone lies one base away. V usage is TRBV20-1 and J usage is TRBJ1-5; TRBD1 matches 9 bases. This CDR3 has 14 residues. The V gene's germline CDR1 is DFQATT and CDR2 SNEGSKA (reference sequence). CDR3 in DNA: TGCAGTGCTAGGAGACAGGGGGGGAATCAGCCCCGGCATTTT. Protein product: CSARRQGGNQPRHF.

There are many counts of this clonotype. The J gene is TRBJ2-7, the V gene TRBV10-3; the D is unclear. Germline V gives CDR1 ENHRY, CDR2 SYGVKD. The CDR3 totals 15 residues. The V gene lost 4 bases and the J gene lost 0 bases, with 13 bases spanning the gap. CDR3 residues: CAISVGSVLSYEQYF. The CDR3, as DNA: TGTGCCATCAGTGTAGGCAGTGTCCTCTCCTACGAGCAGTACTTC.

This clonotype was detected ten times or more. The CDR3 DNA sequence: TGTGCCAGCAGTTTAGAGATGATTGATTATGGCTACACCTTC. It encodes CASSLEMIDYGYTF. This sequence joins TRBV12-3 or TRBV12-4 and TRBJ1-2, with D unresolved. V lost 1 base and J lost 5, with 11 bases in between. The CDR3 has 14 residues.

This clonotype appeared many times. This CDR3 reads CSVEEKKGITEAFF. The CDR3, as DNA: TGCAGCGTTGAAGAAAAGAAGGGAATCACTGAAGCTTTCTTT. V gene TRBV29-1 combines with J gene TRBJ1-1, with D unresolved. Trimming took 0 bases from V and 4 from J, leaving 12 bases between them. The CDR3 is 14 residues long. The V gene's germline CDR1 is SQVTM and CDR2 ANQGSEA.

This clonotype was observed a handful of times. V is TRBV28 and J is TRBJ1-2; 9 nucleotides agree with TRBD1. Germline lookup yields CDR1 MDHEN and CDR2 SYDVKM. The CDR3 is made up of 15 amino acids. With V trimmed by 5 bases and J by 4 bases, 8 bases remained unmatched. CDR3 DNA sequence: TGTGCCAGCAGTACTCCACAGGGGGCCGGCTATGGCTACACCTTC. Protein sequence: CASSTPQGAGYGYTF.

This clonotype was observed many times. The chain is built from TRBV4-1 and TRBJ2-7; no clear D gene. Trimming pared 4 bases from V and 7 bases from J, leaving 20 bases between. Germline V lookup: CDR1 MGHRA, CDR2 YSYEKL. The CDR3 totals 15 residues. This CDR3 is CASSPVRSLGFEQYF. In DNA form, the CDR3 reads TGCGCCAGCAGCCCAGTCAGGTCCCTGGGTTTTGAGCAGTACTTC.

This clonotype was observed once. The rearrangement uses TRBV5-1 and TRBJ1-2; maybe TRBD1 (5 bases). The germline V gene encodes CDR1 SGHRS and CDR2 YFSETQ. With 4 bases removed from V and 4 bases from J, the gap between germline ends came to 20 bases. This CDR3 spans 16 amino acids. The CDR3 nucleotides are TGCGCCAGCAGCCCACCCGGTGTGGGGCCTGGCTATGGCTACACCTTC. This codes for CASSPPGVGPGYGYTF.

CDR3 coding DNA: TGCAGTGCTAGATTCGGGACAGGGGGGAGATTGAACACTGAAGCTTTCTTT. Encoded protein: CSARFGTGGRLNTEAFF. The V gene is TRBV20-1, the J gene TRBJ1-1, with TRBD1 matching over 11 bases. Trimming removed 2 bases from V and 0 bases from J; junction bases left unmatched: 8. CDR1 and CDR2 (germline): DFQATT, SNEGSKA (reference sequence). This CDR3 region has 17 residues.

This clonotype came up once. V is TRBV14 and J is TRBJ2-2; unclear D gene. CDR1 and CDR2 from the germline V gene are SGHDN and FVKESK. The CDR3 runs to 17 residues. V dropped 0 bases and J dropped 5 bases, with 16 bases sitting between them. For the CDR3, the DNA is TGTGCCAGCAGCCAAGAAACTTTGAAGGCGAGGACCGGGGAGCTGTTTTTT. This codes for CASSQETLKARTGELFF.

V usage is TRBV4-2 and J usage is TRBJ2-2; 12 bases are a match to TRBD2. Per germline, CDR1 LGHNA and CDR2 YNFKEQ. This CDR3 has 17 amino acids. Unmatched junction bases numbered 3, after V lost 1 base and J lost 3 bases. The CDR3 nucleotides are TGTGCCAGCAGCCAAGGGACTAGCGGGGCCTACACCGGGGAGCTGTTTTTT. Translation: CASSQGTSGAYTGELFF.

As to this clonotype: A single base separates this from a much larger clone, so it may be a read error. The chain joins TRBV4-2 to TRBJ1-2, with TRBD1 matching over 12 bases. The CDR3 sequence is 16 residues long. Germline loops: CDR1 LGHNA, CDR2 YNFKEQ. The CDR3: CAGSQTGQGANYGYTF. The CDR3 DNA sequence: TGTGCCGGCAGCCAAACGGGACAGGGGGCAAACTATGGCTACACCTTC.

The chain combines TRBV14 with TRBJ2-2; D is ambiguous. From germline, CDR1 is SGHDN and CDR2 FVKESK. V lost 2 bases and J 3 bases, leaving 10 bases between the germline ends. The CDR3 sequence is 15 residues long. For the CDR3, the DNA is TGTGCCAGCAGCCAAACCGATTTTTACACCGGGGAGCTGTTTTTT. This codes for CASSQTDFYTGELFF. The entire variable domain, with the rest obtained from reference TRBV14 and TRBJ2-2, is as follows: EAGVTQFPSHSVIEKGQTVTLRCDPISGHDNLYWYRRVMGKEIKFLLHFVKESKQDESGMPNNRFLAERTGGTYSTLKVQPAELEDSGVYFCASSQTDFYTGELFFGEGSRLTVL.

This clonotype was seen repeatedly, ten times or more. As DNA, the CDR3 is TGCGCCAGCAGTCGGGACCGTTCGGACAATGAGCAGTTCTTC. As protein: CASSRDRSDNEQFF. This chain joins TRBV5-1 and TRBJ2-1; D is possibly TRBD1 or TRBD2 (5 bases each). Trimming left V 5 bases short and J 5 bases short, with 14 bases between. Germline CDR1 reads SGHRS; CDR2 reads YFSETQ. The length of the CDR3 is 14 residues.

This clonotype was recorded many times. The chain links TRBV21-1 to TRBJ2-5; the table calls TRBD1, which could not be checked here. TRBV21-1 is labeled a pseudogene. The CDR3 contains 15 residues. This CDR3 reads CASSTGEEGEETQYF. CDR3 in DNA: TGTGCCAGCAGCACTGGGGAGGAGGGGGAAGAGACCCAGTACTTC.

The count of this clonotype is one. The V call is TRBV5-1, the J call TRBJ2-4; TRBD1 matches 7 bases. The better agreement between TRBJ2-5 and the DNA end casts doubt on the J call. This CDR3 comprises 13 residues. Per germline, CDR1 SGHRS and CDR2 YFSETQ. The CDR3 DNA reads as TGCGCCAGCAGCTCTCGGACAGGAGAGACCCAGTACTTC. Residues: CASSSRTGETQYF.

This clonotype was recorded many times. The chain couples TRBV14 to TRBJ2-3; 9 bases line up with TRBD2. Germline V gene lookup returns CDR1 SGHDN and CDR2 FVKESK. This CDR3 region has 17 residues. The trim removed 4 bases at V and 0 bases at J, leaving 8 bases unmatched. The CDR3: CASSLSRGGASTDTQYF. The CDR3 DNA is TGTGCCAGCAGCCTAAGCCGCGGGGGGGCTAGCACAGATACGCAGTATTTT.